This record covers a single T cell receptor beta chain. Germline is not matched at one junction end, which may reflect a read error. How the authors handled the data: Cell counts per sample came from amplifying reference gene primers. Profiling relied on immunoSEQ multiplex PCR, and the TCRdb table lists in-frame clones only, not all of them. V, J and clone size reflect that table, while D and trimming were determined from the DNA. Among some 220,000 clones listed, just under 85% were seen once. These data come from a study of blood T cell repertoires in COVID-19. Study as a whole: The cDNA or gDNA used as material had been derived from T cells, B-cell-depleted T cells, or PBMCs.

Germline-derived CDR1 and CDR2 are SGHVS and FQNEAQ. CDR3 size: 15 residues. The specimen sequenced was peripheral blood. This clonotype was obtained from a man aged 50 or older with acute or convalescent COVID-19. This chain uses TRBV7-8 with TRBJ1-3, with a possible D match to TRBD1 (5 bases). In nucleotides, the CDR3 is TGTGTCAGCAGCCAGACACAGGTTCATGGAAACACCATATATTTT. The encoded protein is CVSSQTQVHGNTIYF.